These T cell receptor beta chains were read from a single sample in a study of T cells in Graves' hyperthyroidism and ophthalmopathy. Via MiXCR, TCRdb re-called the multiplex PCR reads, giving one row per CDR3 protein. There are about 560,000 distinct CDR3 sequences in the sample; around 17% occur only once, and around 18% lies in the top ten. Sample: blood. Receptors originate from a woman between 18 and 29 years old with Graves' hyperthyroidism. Each CDR3 is given with its conserved first and last residue. Fields, in order: J gene, D gene, V gene, clone size, CDR3 protein, CDR3 DNA. The D gene is left open where the match is weak. Only some rows state a clone size, as once, few, many or a class for expanded clones.

j_call: TRBJ2-5
d_call: .
v_call: TRBV5-1
clone_size: few
cdr3_aa: CASSLETAETQYF
cdr3_nt: TGCGCCAGCAGCTTGGAAACCGCAGAGACCCAGTACTTC

j_call: TRBJ2-7
d_call: .
v_call: TRBV24-1
clone_size: few
cdr3_aa: CATSGRTYEQYF
cdr3_nt: TGTGCCACCAGTGGAAGAACTTACGAGCAGTACTTC

j_call: TRBJ2-7
d_call: TRBD1
v_call: TRBV20-1
clone_size: many
cdr3_aa: CSARDLGTVRSYEQYF
cdr3_nt: TGCAGTGCTAGAGATCTCGGGACAGTACGCTCCTACGAGCAGTACTTC

j_call: TRBJ2-3
d_call: .
v_call: TRBV19
clone_size: many
cdr3_aa: CASSISVDTQYF
cdr3_nt: TGTGCCAGTAGTATTTCGGTGGATACGCAGTATTTT

j_call: TRBJ1-1
d_call: .
v_call: TRBV2
clone_size: many
cdr3_aa: CASRERGHGMNTEAFF
cdr3_nt: TGTGCCAGCAGGGAAAGGGGACACGGGATGAACACTGAAGCTTTCTTT

j_call: TRBJ1-4
d_call: .
v_call: TRBV20-1
clone_size: few
cdr3_aa: CSALDEIMKELFF
cdr3_nt: TGCAGTGCTCTGGACGAGATAATGAAGGAACTGTTTTTT

j_call: TRBJ2-1
d_call: TRBD2
v_call: TRBV2
clone_size: many
cdr3_aa: CASRPNLAGGPGEQFF
cdr3_nt: TGTGCCAGCAGACCCAATCTAGCGGGAGGGCCTGGTGAGCAGTTCTTC

j_call: TRBJ1-2
d_call: .
v_call: TRBV6-1
clone_size: .
cdr3_aa: CASSPYPHGYTF
cdr3_nt: TGTGCCAGCAGTCCTTACCCCCATGGCTACACCTTC

j_call: TRBJ2-7
d_call: .
v_call: TRBV6-5
clone_size: few
cdr3_aa: CASSYSPGSRPYEQYF
cdr3_nt: TGTGCCAGCAGTTACTCCCCCGGGTCAAGGCCCTACGAGCAGTACTTC

j_call: TRBJ2-7
d_call: .
v_call: TRBV27
clone_size: many
cdr3_aa: CASSRNPLLGTASSYEQYF
cdr3_nt: TGTGCCAGCAGTCGCAACCCCCTCCTCGGGACGGCCAGCTCCTACGAGCAGTACTTC

j_call: TRBJ2-5
d_call: .
v_call: TRBV5-1
clone_size: .
cdr3_aa: CASRSVETQYF
cdr3_nt: TGCGCCAGCAGGAGCGTGGAGACCCAGTACTTC

j_call: TRBJ2-1
d_call: TRBD2
v_call: TRBV3-1
clone_size: few
cdr3_aa: CASSQAGGYNEQFF
cdr3_nt: TGTGCCAGCAGCCAAGCGGGGGGGTACAATGAGCAGTTCTTC

j_call: TRBJ2-3
d_call: TRBD2
v_call: TRBV12-3/TRBV12-4
clone_size: many
cdr3_aa: CASSLSRGGFSDTQYF
cdr3_nt: TGTGCCAGCAGTTTATCGCGGGGGGGCTTTTCAGATACGCAGTATTTT

j_call: TRBJ2-3
d_call: .
v_call: TRBV5-1
clone_size: many
cdr3_aa: CASSESGHPQRGTSTDTQYF
cdr3_nt: TGCGCCAGCAGTGAATCCGGTCACCCACAAAGAGGCACTAGCACAGATACGCAGTATTTT

j_call: TRBJ2-1
d_call: TRBD2
v_call: TRBV29-1
clone_size: many
cdr3_aa: CSVGTSGGINEQFF
cdr3_nt: TGCAGCGTTGGGACTAGCGGGGGAATCAATGAGCAGTTCTTC

j_call: TRBJ2-4
d_call: TRBD2
v_call: TRBV20-1
clone_size: many
cdr3_aa: CSARYSGGAENIQYF
cdr3_nt: TGCAGTGCTAGATATAGCGGGGGGGCTGAAAACATTCAGTACTTC

j_call: TRBJ2-1
d_call: TRBD1
v_call: TRBV2
clone_size: many
cdr3_aa: CASSDRGFNEQFF
cdr3_nt: TGTGCCAGCAGCGACAGGGGATTCAATGAGCAGTTCTTC

j_call: TRBJ2-7
d_call: TRBD1
v_call: TRBV11-1
clone_size: many
cdr3_aa: CASSQPPSDRGPYEQYF
cdr3_nt: TGTGCCAGCAGCCAACCACCCTCGGACAGGGGGCCTTACGAGCAGTACTTC

j_call: TRBJ1-5
d_call: .
v_call: TRBV20-1
clone_size: many
cdr3_aa: CSARDPIGKGGQPQHF
cdr3_nt: TGCAGTGCTAGAGATCCGATAGGGAAGGGAGGTCAGCCCCAGCATTTT

j_call: TRBJ1-1
d_call: .
v_call: TRBV12-5
clone_size: few
cdr3_aa: CASGLGGTVMNTEAFF
cdr3_nt: TGTGCTAGTGGTTTGGGGGGGACCGTGATGAACACTGAAGCTTTCTTT

j_call: TRBJ2-1
d_call: .
v_call: TRBV7-8
clone_size: .
cdr3_aa: CASSLGVTGLAPRPYNEQFF
cdr3_nt: TGTGCCAGCAGCTTAGGGGTTACGGGGCTAGCCCCGAGACCCTACAATGAGCAGTTCTTC

j_call: TRBJ2-3
d_call: .
v_call: TRBV6-2/TRBV6-3
clone_size: .
cdr3_aa: CASSPRGEPTDTQYF
cdr3_nt: TGTGCCAGCAGCCCTCGCGGGGAGCCCACAGATACGCAGTATTTT

j_call: TRBJ1-1
d_call: TRBD1
v_call: TRBV10-2
clone_size: .
cdr3_aa: CASSDRHRGKSEAFF
cdr3_nt: TGCGCCAGCAGCGACCGTCACAGGGGGAAGTCTGAAGCTTTCTTT

j_call: TRBJ2-1
d_call: TRBD1
v_call: TRBV12-3/TRBV12-4
clone_size: few
cdr3_aa: CASSSRGLYNGQFF
cdr3_nt: TGTGCCAGCAGTTCCAGGGGGCTCTACAATGGGCAGTTCTTC

j_call: TRBJ2-2
d_call: TRBD2
v_call: TRBV28
clone_size: .
cdr3_aa: CASITAGNTGELFF
cdr3_nt: TGTGCCAGCATAACAGCGGGAAACACCGGGGAGCTGTTTTTT

j_call: TRBJ2-7
d_call: .
v_call: TRBV13
clone_size: .
cdr3_aa: CASSMGEAGITYEQYF
cdr3_nt: TGTGCCAGCAGCATGGGGGAGGCGGGCATTACCTACGAGCAGTACTTC

j_call: TRBJ2-5
d_call: TRBD2
v_call: TRBV20-1
clone_size: .
cdr3_aa: CSAREGGYQETQYF
cdr3_nt: TGCAGTGCTAGAGAGGGGGGGTACCAAGAGACCCAGTACTTC

j_call: TRBJ2-3
d_call: .
v_call: TRBV12-3/TRBV12-4
clone_size: many
cdr3_aa: CASSLAIGGPTDTQYF
cdr3_nt: TGTGCCAGCAGTTTAGCCATCGGGGGCCCCACAGATACGCAGTATTTT

j_call: TRBJ2-7
d_call: TRBD1
v_call: TRBV28
clone_size: many
cdr3_aa: CASRGQGAHEQYF
cdr3_nt: TGTGCCAGCAGGGGACAGGGTGCCCACGAGCAGTACTTC

j_call: TRBJ1-2
d_call: .
v_call: TRBV29-1
clone_size: .
cdr3_aa: CSVEGGKSNGYTF
cdr3_nt: TGCAGCGTTGAAGGGGGGAAGAGTAATGGCTACACCTTC

j_call: TRBJ2-4
d_call: TRBD2
v_call: TRBV15
clone_size: few
cdr3_aa: CAPGSGGASAKNIQYF
cdr3_nt: TGTGCCCCCGGGAGCGGGGGGGCTTCAGCCAAAAACATTCAGTACTTC

j_call: TRBJ2-5
d_call: TRBD1
v_call: TRBV2
clone_size: .
cdr3_aa: CASSAGSPGQGNF
cdr3_nt: TGTGCCAGCAGTGCAGGCTCCCCGGGACAGGGGAACTTC

j_call: TRBJ1-1
d_call: .
v_call: TRBV12-3/TRBV12-4
clone_size: many
cdr3_aa: CASRYAGMNTEAFF
cdr3_nt: TGTGCCAGCAGATATGCAGGAATGAACACTGAAGCTTTCTTT

j_call: TRBJ2-7
d_call: TRBD2
v_call: TRBV13
clone_size: .
cdr3_aa: CASSVGGGVDEQYF
cdr3_nt: TGTGCCAGCAGCGTAGGCGGGGGGGTTGACGAGCAGTACTTC

j_call: TRBJ2-7
d_call: TRBD2
v_call: TRBV4-1
clone_size: few
cdr3_aa: CASSQVEGLAGGRSYEQYF
cdr3_nt: TGCGCCAGCAGCCAAGTCGAGGGACTAGCGGGGGGCCGTTCCTACGAGCAGTACTTC

j_call: TRBJ2-7
d_call: TRBD2
v_call: TRBV6-1
clone_size: .
cdr3_aa: CASKPPGLAEYEQYF
cdr3_nt: TGTGCCAGCAAGCCTCCGGGACTAGCGGAGTACGAGCAGTACTTC

j_call: TRBJ2-1
d_call: .
v_call: TRBV7-8
clone_size: many
cdr3_aa: CASSAPFLVFDEQFF
cdr3_nt: TGTGCCAGCAGCGCCCCCTTTTTAGTGTTCGATGAGCAGTTCTTC

j_call: TRBJ2-7
d_call: TRBD2
v_call: TRBV10-2
clone_size: many
cdr3_aa: CASGTRSEQYF
cdr3_nt: TGCGCCAGTGGGACTAGAAGCGAGCAGTACTTC

j_call: TRBJ1-5
d_call: .
v_call: TRBV4-1
clone_size: .
cdr3_aa: CASSQELFNQPQHF
cdr3_nt: TGCGCCAGCAGCCAAGAGTTGTTCAATCAGCCCCAGCATTTT

j_call: TRBJ2-7
d_call: .
v_call: TRBV11-1
clone_size: many
cdr3_aa: CASSGPGRISYEQYF
cdr3_nt: TGTGCCAGCAGCGGACCGGGACGGATCTCCTACGAGCAGTACTTC

j_call: TRBJ1-2
d_call: .
v_call: TRBV7-9
clone_size: many
cdr3_aa: CASSLSSRSNYGYTF
cdr3_nt: TGTGCCAGCAGCTTATCATCTCGCTCGAACTATGGCTACACCTTC

j_call: TRBJ2-3
d_call: TRBD2
v_call: TRBV7-2
clone_size: few
cdr3_aa: CASSSSGLRLAADTQYF
cdr3_nt: TGTGCCAGCAGCTCCTCCGGTTTGAGACTAGCCGCAGATACGCAGTATTTT

j_call: TRBJ2-5
d_call: .
v_call: TRBV20-1
clone_size: many
cdr3_aa: CSAEAPGTQYF
cdr3_nt: TGCAGTGCAGAGGCACCAGGGACCCAGTACTTC

j_call: TRBJ2-1
d_call: .
v_call: TRBV6-2/TRBV6-3
clone_size: .
cdr3_aa: CASSTSKNEQFF
cdr3_nt: TGTGCCAGCAGTACATCAAAGAATGAGCAGTTCTTC

j_call: TRBJ2-7
d_call: .
v_call: TRBV11-2
clone_size: many
cdr3_aa: CASSPSGARTYEQYF
cdr3_nt: TGTGCCAGCAGCCCTTCAGGGGCACGTACCTACGAGCAGTACTTC

j_call: TRBJ2-3
d_call: .
v_call: TRBV19
clone_size: .
cdr3_aa: CASTQRGGSPDTQYF
cdr3_nt: TGTGCCAGTACTCAGCGAGGCGGGTCCCCAGATACGCAGTATTTT

j_call: TRBJ2-7
d_call: TRBD1
v_call: TRBV6-4
clone_size: .
cdr3_aa: CASSYRDRGPYEQYF
cdr3_nt: TGTGCCAGCAGTTATCGGGACAGGGGACCCTACGAGCAGTACTTC